This TCR beta chain came from a study of spatial heterogeneity in lung cancer. A word on this clonotype: Its target is not known.

Study results and caveats: How many expanded intratumoral alpha and beta TCRs were present tracked the tumor mutation count, which was a count of nonsynonymous mutations.

Time point indicated: sample taken at primary tumor resection. TCRdb used MiXCR to reprocess the 5' RACE reads, holding one entry per CDR3 protein. The sample includes under 1,500 distinct CDR3 sequences, 15% to 20% of them seen just once. The CDR3 is 13 residues long. Germline CDR1 is SGHRS and CDR2 is YFSETQ. Trimming left V 5 bases short and J 4 bases short, with 12 bases between. The clonotype originates from a male donor with early-stage non-small cell lung cancer. Sequencing used lung tumor tissue, obtained at surgery. The chain recombines TRBV5-1 with TRBJ1-2; no firm D call. This chain's CDR3 is CASRDSAGYGYTF. The CDR3 DNA follows: TGCGCCAGCAGGGATTCGGCGGGCTATGGCTACACCTTC.